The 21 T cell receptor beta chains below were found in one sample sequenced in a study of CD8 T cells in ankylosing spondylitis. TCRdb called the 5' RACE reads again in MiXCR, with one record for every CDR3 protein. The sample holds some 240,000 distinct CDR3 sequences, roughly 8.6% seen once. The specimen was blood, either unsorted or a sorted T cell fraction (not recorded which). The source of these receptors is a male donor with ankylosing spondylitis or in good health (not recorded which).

CDR3 bases: TGTGCCAGCAGCCAAGAGCCTGGCGGGACCATGGAAGATACGCAGTATTTT. Protein product: CASSQEPGGTMEDTQYF. The V gene is TRBV3-1, the J gene TRBJ2-3; TRBD2 is a possible D gene (6 bases). CDR3 size: 17 residues. Germline CDR1 is LGHDT and CDR2 is YNNKEL (reference sequence). Trimming cost V 0 bases and J 5 bases, with 18 bases left between them.

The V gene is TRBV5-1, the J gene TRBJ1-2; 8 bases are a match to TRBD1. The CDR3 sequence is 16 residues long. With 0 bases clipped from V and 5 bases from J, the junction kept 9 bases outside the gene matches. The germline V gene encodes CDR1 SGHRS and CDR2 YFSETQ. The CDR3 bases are TGCGCCAGCAGCTTGGCCACGACAGGGGAATTTTATGGCTACACCTTC. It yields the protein CASSLATTGEFYGYTF.

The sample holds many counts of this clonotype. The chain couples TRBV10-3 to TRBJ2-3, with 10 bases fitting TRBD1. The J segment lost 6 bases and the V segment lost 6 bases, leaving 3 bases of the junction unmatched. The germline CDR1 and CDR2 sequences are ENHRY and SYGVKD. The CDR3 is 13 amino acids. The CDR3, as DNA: TGTGCCATCAGGAAGGGACAGGGGGATACGCAGTATTTT. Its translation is CAIRKGQGDTQYF.

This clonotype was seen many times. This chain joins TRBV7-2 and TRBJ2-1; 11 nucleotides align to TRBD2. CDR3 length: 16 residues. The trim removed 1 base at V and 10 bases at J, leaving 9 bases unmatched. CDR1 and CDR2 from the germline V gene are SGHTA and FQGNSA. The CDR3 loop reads CASSLVALAGGGEQFF. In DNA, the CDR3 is TGTGCCAGCAGCTTAGTTGCGCTAGCGGGGGGCGGAGAGCAGTTCTTC.

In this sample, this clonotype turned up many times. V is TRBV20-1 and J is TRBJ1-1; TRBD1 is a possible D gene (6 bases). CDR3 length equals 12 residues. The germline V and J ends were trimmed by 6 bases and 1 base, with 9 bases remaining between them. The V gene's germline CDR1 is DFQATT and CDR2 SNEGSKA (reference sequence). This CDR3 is CSARTANTEAFF. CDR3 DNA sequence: TGCAGTGCCCGGACAGCGAACACTGAAGCTTTCTTT.

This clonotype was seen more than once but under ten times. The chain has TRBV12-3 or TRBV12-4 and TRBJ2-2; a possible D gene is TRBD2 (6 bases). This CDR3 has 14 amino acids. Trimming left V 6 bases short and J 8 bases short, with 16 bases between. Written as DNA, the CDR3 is TGTGCCAGCAGAAAATTGAGGGAGGCGGGGGAGCTGTTTTTT. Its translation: CASRKLREAGELFF.

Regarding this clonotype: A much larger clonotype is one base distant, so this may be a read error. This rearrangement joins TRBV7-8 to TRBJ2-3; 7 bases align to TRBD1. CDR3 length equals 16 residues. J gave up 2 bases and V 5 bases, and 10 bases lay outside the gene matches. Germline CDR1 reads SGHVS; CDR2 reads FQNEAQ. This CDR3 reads CASSPRTGPITDTQYF. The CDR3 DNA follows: TGTGCCAGCAGCCCGCGGACAGGACCTATCACAGATACGCAGTATTTT. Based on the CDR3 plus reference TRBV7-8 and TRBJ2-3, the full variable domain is GAGVSQSPRYKVAKRGQDVALRCDPISGHVSLFWYQQALGQGPEFLTYFQNEAQLDKSGLPSDRFFAERPEGSVSTLKIQRTQQEDSAVYLCASSPRTGPITDTQYFGPGTRLTVL.

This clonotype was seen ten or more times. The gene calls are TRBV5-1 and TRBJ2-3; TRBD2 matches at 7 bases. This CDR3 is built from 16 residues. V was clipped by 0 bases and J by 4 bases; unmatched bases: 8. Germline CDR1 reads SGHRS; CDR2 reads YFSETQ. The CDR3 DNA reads TGCGCCAGCAGCTTGGTCGGCGGGAGTAGTCCAGATACGCAGTATTTT. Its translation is CASSLVGGSSPDTQYF.

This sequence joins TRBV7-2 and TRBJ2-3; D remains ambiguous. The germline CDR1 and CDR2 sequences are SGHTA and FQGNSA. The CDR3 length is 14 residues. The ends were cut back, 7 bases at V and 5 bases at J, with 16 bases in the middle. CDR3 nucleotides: TGTGCCAGCACCACTCGTGGCGAGATAGATACGCAGTATTTT. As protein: CASTTRGEIDTQYF.

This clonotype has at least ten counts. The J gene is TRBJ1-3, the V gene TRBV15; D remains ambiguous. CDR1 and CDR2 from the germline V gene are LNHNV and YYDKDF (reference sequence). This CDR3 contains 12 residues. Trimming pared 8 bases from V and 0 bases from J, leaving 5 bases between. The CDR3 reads CATRGSGNTIYF. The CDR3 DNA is TGTGCCACCCGAGGCTCTGGAAACACCATATATTTT. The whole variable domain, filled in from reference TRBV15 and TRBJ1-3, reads DAMVIQNPRYQVTQFGKPVTLSCSQTLNHNVMYWYQQKSSQAPKLLFHYYDKDFNNEADTPDNFQSRRPNTSFCFLDIRSPGLGDTAMYLCATRGSGNTIYFGEGSWLTVV.

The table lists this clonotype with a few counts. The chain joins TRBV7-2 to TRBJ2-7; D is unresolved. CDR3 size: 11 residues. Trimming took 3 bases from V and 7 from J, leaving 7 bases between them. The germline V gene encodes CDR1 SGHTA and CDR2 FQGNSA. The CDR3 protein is CASSFAGEQYF. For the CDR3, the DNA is TGTGCCAGCAGCTTCGCCGGTGAGCAGTACTTC.

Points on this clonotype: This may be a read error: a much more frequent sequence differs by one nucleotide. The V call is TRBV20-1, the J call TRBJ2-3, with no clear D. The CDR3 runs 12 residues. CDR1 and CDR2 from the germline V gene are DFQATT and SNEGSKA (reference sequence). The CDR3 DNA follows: TGCGGTGCTCGAAGTCACACAGATACGCAGTATTTT. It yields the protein CGARSHTDTQYF.

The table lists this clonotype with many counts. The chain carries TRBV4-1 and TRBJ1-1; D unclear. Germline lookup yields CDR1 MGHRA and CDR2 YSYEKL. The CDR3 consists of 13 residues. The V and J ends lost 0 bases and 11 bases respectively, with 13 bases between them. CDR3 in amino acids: CASSQDRGPRAFF. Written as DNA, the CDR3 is TGCGCCAGCAGCCAAGATCGAGGGCCTAGGGCTTTCTTT.

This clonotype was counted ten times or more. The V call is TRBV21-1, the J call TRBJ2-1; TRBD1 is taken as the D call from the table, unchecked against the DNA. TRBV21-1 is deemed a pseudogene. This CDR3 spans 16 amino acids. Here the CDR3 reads CASSKQKPGGDNEQFF. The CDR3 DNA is TGTGCCAGCAGCAAACAAAAGCCCGGCGGAGACAATGAGCAGTTCTTC.

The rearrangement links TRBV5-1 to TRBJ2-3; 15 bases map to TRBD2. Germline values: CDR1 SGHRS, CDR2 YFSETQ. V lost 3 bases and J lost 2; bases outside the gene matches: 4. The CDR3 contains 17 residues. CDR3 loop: CASSWTSGRGHTDTQYF. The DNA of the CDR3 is TGCGCCAGCAGCTGGACTAGCGGGAGGGGACACACAGATACGCAGTATTTT. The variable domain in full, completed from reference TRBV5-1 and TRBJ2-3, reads KAGVTQTPRYLIKTRGQQVTLSCSPISGHRSVSWYQQTPGQGLQFLFEYFSETQRNKGNFPGRFSGRQFSNSRSEMNVSTLELGDSALYLCASSWTSGRGHTDTQYFGPGTRLTVL.

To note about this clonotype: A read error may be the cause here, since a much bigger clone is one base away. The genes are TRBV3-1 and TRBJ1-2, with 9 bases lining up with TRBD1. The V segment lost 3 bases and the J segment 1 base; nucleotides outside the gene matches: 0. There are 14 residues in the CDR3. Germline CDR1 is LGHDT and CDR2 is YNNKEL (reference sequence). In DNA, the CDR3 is TGTGCCAGCAGCCAGGACAGGGGTAACTATGGCTACACCTTC. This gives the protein CASSQDRGNYGYTF.

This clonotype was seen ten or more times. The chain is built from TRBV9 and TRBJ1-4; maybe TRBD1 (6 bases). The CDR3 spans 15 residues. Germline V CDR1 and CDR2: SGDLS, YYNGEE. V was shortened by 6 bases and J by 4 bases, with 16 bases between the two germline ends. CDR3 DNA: TGTGCCAGCACCCCCCAAGGACAGATTAATGAAAAACTGTTTTTT. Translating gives CASTPQGQINEKLFF. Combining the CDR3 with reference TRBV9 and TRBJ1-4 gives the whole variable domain DSGVTQTPKHLITATGQRVTLRCSPRSGDLSVYWYQQSLDQGLQFLIQYYNGEERAKGNILERFSAQQFPDLHSELNLSSLELGDSALYFCASTPQGQINEKLFFGSGTQLSVL.

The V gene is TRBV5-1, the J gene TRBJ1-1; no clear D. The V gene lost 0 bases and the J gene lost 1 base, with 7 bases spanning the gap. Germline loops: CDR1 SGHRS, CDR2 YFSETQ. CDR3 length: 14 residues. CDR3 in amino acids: CASSLGQTNTEAFF. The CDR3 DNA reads TGCGCCAGCAGCTTGGGTCAGACGAACACTGAAGCTTTCTTT.

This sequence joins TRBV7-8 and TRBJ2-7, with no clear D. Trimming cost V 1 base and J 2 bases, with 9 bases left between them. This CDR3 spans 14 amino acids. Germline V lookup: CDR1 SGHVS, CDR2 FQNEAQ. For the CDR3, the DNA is TGTGCCAGCAGCTTAGTCACTTTGGCCTACGAGCAGTACTTC. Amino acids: CASSLVTLAYEQYF.

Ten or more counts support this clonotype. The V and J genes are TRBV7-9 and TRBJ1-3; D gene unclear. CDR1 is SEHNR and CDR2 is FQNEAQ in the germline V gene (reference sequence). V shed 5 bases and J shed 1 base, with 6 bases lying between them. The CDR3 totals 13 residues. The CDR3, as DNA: TGTGCCAGCAGCCCTTGGTCTGGAAACACCATATATTTT. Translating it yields CASSPWSGNTIYF.

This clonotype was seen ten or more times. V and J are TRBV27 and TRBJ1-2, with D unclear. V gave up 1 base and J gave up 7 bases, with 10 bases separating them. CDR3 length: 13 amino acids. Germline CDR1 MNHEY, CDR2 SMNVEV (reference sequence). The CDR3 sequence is CASSLFRETGYTF. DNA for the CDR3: TGTGCCAGCAGTTTATTTAGGGAAACTGGCTACACCTTC.